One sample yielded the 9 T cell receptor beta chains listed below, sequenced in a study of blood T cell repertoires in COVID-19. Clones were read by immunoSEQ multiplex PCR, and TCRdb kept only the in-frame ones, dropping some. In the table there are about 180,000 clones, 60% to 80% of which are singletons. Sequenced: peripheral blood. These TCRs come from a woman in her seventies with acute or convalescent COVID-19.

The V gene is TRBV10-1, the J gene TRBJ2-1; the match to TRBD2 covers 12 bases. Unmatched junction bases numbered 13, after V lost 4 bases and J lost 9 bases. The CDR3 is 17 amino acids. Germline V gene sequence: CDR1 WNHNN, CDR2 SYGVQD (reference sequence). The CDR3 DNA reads TGCGCCAGCAGTGCCAGCCAGGGCGCTAGCGGGGGGGCTGAGCAGTTCTTC. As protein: CASSASQGASGGAEQFF.

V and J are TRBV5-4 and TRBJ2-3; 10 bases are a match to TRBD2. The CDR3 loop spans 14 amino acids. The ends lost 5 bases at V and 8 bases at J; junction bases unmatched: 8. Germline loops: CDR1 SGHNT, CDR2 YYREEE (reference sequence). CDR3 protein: CASRRAGGDATQYF. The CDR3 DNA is TGTGCCAGCAGGCGAGCGGGAGGGGATGCTACGCAGTATTTT.

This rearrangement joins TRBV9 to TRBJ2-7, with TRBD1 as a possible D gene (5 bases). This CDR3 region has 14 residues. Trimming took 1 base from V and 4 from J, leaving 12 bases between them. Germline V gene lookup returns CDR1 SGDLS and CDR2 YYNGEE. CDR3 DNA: TGTGCCAGCAGCGTAAGAGAGACAGCTTACGAGCAGTACTTC. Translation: CASSVRETAYEQYF.

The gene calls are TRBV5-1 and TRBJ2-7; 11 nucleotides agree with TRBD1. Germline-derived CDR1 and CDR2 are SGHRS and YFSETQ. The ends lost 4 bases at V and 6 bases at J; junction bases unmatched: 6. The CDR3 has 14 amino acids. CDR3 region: CASSRGQGVGEQYF. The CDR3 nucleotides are TGCGCCAGCAGCAGGGGACAGGGGGTAGGCGAGCAGTACTTC.

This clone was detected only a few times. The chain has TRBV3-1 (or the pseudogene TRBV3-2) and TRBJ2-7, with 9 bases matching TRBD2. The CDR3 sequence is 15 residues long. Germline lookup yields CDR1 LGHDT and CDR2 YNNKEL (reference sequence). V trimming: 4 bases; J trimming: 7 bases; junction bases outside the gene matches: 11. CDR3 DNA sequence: TGTGCCAGCAGCCCTAGGACTAGCGCCTCGAGGGAGCAGTACTTC. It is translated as CASSPRTSASREQYF.

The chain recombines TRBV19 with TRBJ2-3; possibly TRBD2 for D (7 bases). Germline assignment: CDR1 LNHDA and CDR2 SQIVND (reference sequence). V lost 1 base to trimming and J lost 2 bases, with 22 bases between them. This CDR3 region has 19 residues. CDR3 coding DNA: TGTGCCAGTAGTATAGTACGATCGGGGGGCCCCACACTCACAGATACGCAGTATTTT. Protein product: CASSIVRSGGPTLTDTQYF.

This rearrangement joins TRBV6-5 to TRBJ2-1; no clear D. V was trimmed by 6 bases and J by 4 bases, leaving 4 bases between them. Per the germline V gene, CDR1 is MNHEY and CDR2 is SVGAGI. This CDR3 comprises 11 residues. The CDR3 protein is CASRSYNEQFF. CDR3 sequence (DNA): TGTGCCAGCAGATCTTACAATGAGCAGTTCTTC.

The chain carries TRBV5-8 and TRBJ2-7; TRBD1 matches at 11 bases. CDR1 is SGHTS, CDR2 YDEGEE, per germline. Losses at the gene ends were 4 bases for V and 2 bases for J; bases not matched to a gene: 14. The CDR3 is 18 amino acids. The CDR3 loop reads CASSRTGGAGEPPYEQYF. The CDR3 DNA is TGTGCCAGCAGCAGGACAGGGGGCGCGGGAGAACCCCCCTACGAGCAGTACTTC. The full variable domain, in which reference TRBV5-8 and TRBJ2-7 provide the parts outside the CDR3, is EAGVTQSPTHLIKTRGQQATLRCSPISGHTSVYWYQQALGLGLQFLLWYDEGEERNRGNFPPRFSGRQFPNYSSELNVNALELEDSALYLCASSRTGGAGEPPYEQYFGPGTRLTVT.

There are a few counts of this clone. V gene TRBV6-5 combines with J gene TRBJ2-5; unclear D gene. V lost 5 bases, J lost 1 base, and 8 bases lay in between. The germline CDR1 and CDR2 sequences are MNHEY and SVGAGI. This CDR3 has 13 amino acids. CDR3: CASSPTLQETQYF. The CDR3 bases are TGTGCCAGCAGTCCTACCCTCCAAGAGACCCAGTACTTC.